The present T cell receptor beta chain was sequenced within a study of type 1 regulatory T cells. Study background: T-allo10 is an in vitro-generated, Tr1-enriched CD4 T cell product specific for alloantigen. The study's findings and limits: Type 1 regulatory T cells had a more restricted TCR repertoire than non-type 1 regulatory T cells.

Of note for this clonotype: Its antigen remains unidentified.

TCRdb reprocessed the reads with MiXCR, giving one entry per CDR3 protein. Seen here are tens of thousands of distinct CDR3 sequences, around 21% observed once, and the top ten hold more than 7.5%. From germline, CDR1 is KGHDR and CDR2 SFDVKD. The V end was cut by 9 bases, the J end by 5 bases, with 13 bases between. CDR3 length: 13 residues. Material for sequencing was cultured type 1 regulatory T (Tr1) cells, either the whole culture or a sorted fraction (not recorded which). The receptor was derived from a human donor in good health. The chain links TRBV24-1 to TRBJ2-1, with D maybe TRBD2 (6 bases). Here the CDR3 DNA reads TGTGCCACCGGACGGGACTTCGACAATGAGCAGTTCTTC. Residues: CATGRDFDNEQFF.